The TCR beta chain under discussion was sequenced for a study of glioma-infiltrating T cells after dendritic cell vaccination. This clone came up a few times. Time point: after dendritic cell vaccination, including at tumor progression/relapse. No glioblastoma patient carried an isocitrate dehydrogenase mutation. The immunoSEQ assay amplified TCRB CDR3 from up to about 2 ug DNA. Primers: 60 V beta forward and 13 J beta reverse. Using immunoSEQ multiplex PCR, the repertoire was profiled, and TCRdb retains in-frame clones only, with some absent. Of approximately 50,000 clones listed, more than 70% are singletons. From germline, CDR1 is SGHRS and CDR2 YFSETQ. The CDR3 extends over 17 amino acids. V shed 2 bases, J shed 5 bases, and the junction held 9 bases outside the gene matches.

The V gene is TRBV5-1, the J gene TRBJ2-2; 10 bases align to TRBD1. The receptor was isolated from a human donor with glioblastoma. The sequencing used blood, collected after dendritic cell vaccination. The CDR3 nucleotides read TGCGCCAGCAGCTTCCTCGGGACAGGGGTAGGGACCGGGGAGCTGTTTTTT. Residues: CASSFLGTGVGTGELFF. Based on the CDR3 plus reference TRBV5-1 and TRBJ2-2, the full variable domain is KAGVTQTPRYLIKTRGQQVTLSCSPISGHRSVSWYQQTPGQGLQFLFEYFSETQRNKGNFPGRFSGRQFSNSRSEMNVSTLELGDSALYLCASSFLGTGVGTGELFFGEGSRLTVL.